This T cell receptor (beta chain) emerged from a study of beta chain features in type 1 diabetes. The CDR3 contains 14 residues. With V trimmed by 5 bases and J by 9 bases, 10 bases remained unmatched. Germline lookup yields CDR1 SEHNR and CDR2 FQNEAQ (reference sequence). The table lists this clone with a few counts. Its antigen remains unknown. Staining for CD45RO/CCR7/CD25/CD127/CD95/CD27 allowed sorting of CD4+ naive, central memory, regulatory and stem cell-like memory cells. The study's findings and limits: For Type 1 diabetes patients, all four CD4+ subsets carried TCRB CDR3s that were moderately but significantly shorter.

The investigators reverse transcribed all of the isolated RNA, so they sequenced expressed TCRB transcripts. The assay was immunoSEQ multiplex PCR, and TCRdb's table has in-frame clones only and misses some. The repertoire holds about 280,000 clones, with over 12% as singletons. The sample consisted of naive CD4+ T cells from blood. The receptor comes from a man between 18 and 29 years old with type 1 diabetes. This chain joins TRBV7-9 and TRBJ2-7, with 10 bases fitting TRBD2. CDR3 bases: TGTGCCAGCAGCCCGGGACTAGCGTCACCGAGGCAGTACTTC. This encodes CASSPGLASPRQYF.